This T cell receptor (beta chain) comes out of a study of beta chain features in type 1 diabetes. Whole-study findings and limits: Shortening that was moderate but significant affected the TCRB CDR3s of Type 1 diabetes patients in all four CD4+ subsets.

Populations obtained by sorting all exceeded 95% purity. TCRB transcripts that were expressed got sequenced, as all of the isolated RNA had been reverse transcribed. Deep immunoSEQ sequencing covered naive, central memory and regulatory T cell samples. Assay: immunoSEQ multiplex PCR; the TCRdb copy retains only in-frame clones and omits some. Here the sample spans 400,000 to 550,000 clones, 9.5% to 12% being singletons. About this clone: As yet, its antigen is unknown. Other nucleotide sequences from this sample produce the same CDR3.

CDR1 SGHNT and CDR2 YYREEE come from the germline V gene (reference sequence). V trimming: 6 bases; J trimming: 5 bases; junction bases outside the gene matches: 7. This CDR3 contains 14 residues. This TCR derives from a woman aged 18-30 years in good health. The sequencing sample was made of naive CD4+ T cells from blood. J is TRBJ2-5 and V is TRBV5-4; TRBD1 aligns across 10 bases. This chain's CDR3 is CASTSTGGYETQYF. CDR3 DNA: TGTGCCAGCACCTCGACAGGGGGCTACGAGACCCAGTACTTC.